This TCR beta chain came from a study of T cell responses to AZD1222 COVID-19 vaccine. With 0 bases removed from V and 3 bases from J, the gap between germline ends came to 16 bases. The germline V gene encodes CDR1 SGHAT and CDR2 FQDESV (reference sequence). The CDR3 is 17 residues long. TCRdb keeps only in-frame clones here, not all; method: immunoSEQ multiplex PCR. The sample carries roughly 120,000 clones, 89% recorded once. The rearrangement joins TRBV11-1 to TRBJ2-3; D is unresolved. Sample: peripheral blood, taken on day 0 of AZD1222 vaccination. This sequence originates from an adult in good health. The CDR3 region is CASSLAIITSRTDTQYF. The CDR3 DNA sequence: TGTGCCAGCAGCTTAGCGATTATCACAAGCCGAACAGATACGCAGTATTTT. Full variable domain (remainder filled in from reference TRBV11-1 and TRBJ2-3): EAEVAQSPRYKITEKSQAVAFWCDPISGHATLYWYRQILGQGPELLVQFQDESVVDDSQLPKDRFSAERLKGVDSTLKIQPAELGDSAMYLCASSLAIITSRTDTQYFGPGTRLTVL.